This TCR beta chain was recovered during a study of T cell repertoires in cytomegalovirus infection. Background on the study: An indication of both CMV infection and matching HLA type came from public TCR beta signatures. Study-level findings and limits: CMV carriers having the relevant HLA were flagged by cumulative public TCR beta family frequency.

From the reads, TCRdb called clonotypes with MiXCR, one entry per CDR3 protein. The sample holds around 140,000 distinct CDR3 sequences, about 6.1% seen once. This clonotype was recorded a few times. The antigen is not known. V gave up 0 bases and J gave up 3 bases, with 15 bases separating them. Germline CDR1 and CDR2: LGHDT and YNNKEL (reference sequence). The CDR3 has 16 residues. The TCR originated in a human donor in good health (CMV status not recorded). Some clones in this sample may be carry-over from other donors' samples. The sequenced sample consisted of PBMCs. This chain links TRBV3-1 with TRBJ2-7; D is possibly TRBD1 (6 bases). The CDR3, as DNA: TGTGCCAGCAGCCAAGATCATTTGGGCAGGGGCTACGAGCAGTACTTC. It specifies CASSQDHLGRGYEQYF.